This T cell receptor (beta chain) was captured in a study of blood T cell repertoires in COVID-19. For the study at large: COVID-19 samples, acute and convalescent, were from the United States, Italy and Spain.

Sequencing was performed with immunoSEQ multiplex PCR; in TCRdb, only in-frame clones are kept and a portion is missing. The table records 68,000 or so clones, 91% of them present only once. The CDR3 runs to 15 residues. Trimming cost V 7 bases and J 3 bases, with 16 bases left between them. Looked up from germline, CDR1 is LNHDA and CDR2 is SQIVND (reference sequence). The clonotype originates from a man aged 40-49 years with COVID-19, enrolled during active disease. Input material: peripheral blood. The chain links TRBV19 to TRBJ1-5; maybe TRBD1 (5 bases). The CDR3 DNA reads TGTGCCAGTACCCCCCGTGGGGGGGTCAATCAGCCCCAGCATTTT. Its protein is CASTPRGGVNQPQHF. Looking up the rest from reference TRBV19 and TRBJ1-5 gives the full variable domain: DGGITQSPKYLFRKEGQNVTLSCEQNLNHDAMYWYRQDPGQGLRLIYYSQIVNDFQKGDIAEGYSVSREKKESFPLTVTSAQKNPTAFYLCASTPRGGVNQPQHFGDGTRLSIL.